Listed below are T cell receptor beta chains from one sample, sequenced in a study of cytomegalovirus exposure and HLA in healthy donors. Data came from immunoSEQ multiplex PCR; TCRdb stores just in-frame clones and leaves some out. The sample carries some 150,000 clones, roughly 80% recorded once. Source material: PBMCs. The receptors stem from a young woman in good health and CMV-seropositive. The CDR3 runs from the conserved cysteine through the conserved F or W. A D gene is named only where the DNA matches it firmly. Not all rows give a size; the values are once, few, many and, for expanded clones, a class.

v_call: TRBV4-2; j_call: TRBJ1-1; d_call: NA; clone_size: NA; cdr3_aa: CASSQDLVATEAFF; cdr3_nt: TGTGCCAGCAGCCAAGACCTAGTCGCCACTGAAGCTTTCTTT
v_call: TRBV7-2; j_call: TRBJ1-2; d_call: TRBD1; clone_size: NA; cdr3_aa: CASSLTGGWDGYTF; cdr3_nt: TGTGCCAGCAGCTTAACAGGGGGCTGGGATGGCTACACCTTC
v_call: TRBV5-5; j_call: TRBJ1-2; d_call: TRBD1; clone_size: NA; cdr3_aa: CASSLTGDQVYGYTF; cdr3_nt: TGTGCCAGCAGCTTGACAGGGGATCAAGTCTATGGCTACACCTTC
v_call: TRBV5-1; j_call: TRBJ2-1; d_call: TRBD2; clone_size: NA; cdr3_aa: CASSRGGPGNEQFF; cdr3_nt: TGCGCCAGCAGCCGGGGGGGCCCGGGCAATGAGCAGTTCTTC
v_call: TRBV2; j_call: TRBJ1-3; d_call: TRBD1; clone_size: once; cdr3_aa: CASSEAGGGGNTIYF; cdr3_nt: TGTGCCAGCAGTGAAGCAGGGGGCGGTGGAAACACCATATATTTT
v_call: TRBV2; j_call: TRBJ1-1; d_call: NA; clone_size: medium-sized; cdr3_aa: CASSSAVNTEAFF; cdr3_nt: TGTGCCAGCAGCTCGGCGGTGAACACTGAAGCTTTCTTT
v_call: TRBV19; j_call: TRBJ2-7; d_call: TRBD1; clone_size: few; cdr3_aa: CASSPGQTFYEQYF; cdr3_nt: TGTGCCAGTAGCCCGGGACAGACATTCTACGAGCAGTACTTC
v_call: TRBV10-3; j_call: TRBJ2-1; d_call: TRBD2; clone_size: NA; cdr3_aa: CAISGGGLRNEQFF; cdr3_nt: TGTGCCATCTCGGGCGGGGGGCTTCGGAATGAGCAGTTCTTC
v_call: TRBV5-6; j_call: TRBJ1-2; d_call: NA; clone_size: NA; cdr3_aa: CASSPGTSYGYTF; cdr3_nt: TGTGCCAGCAGCCCCGGGACAAGCTATGGCTACACCTTC
v_call: TRBV6-6; j_call: TRBJ1-1; d_call: TRBD1; clone_size: NA; cdr3_aa: CASSYTGGVTEAFF; cdr3_nt: TGTGCCAGCAGTTACACAGGGGGGGTCACTGAAGCTTTCTTT
v_call: TRBV9; j_call: TRBJ2-3; d_call: TRBD2; clone_size: NA; cdr3_aa: CASSASLAGGADTQYF; cdr3_nt: TGTGCCAGCAGCGCCTCGCTAGCGGGGGGGGCAGATACGCAGTATTTT
v_call: TRBV18; j_call: TRBJ1-4; d_call: NA; clone_size: NA; cdr3_aa: CASSPTGNEKLFF; cdr3_nt: TGTGCCAGCTCACCAACGGGAAATGAAAAACTGTTTTTT
v_call: TRBV4-1; j_call: TRBJ1-5; d_call: NA; clone_size: few; cdr3_aa: CASSQGEGLPQHF; cdr3_nt: TGCGCCAGCAGCCAAGGAGAGGGTTTGCCCCAGCATTTT
v_call: TRBV28; j_call: TRBJ2-2; d_call: NA; clone_size: NA; cdr3_aa: CASSRTTENTGELFF; cdr3_nt: TGTGCCAGCAGTCGGACGACAGAGAACACCGGGGAGCTGTTTTTT
v_call: TRBV10-3; j_call: TRBJ1-3; d_call: NA; clone_size: NA; cdr3_aa: CAVAGTSGNTIYF; cdr3_nt: TGTGCCGTCGCGGGTACCTCTGGAAACACCATATATTTT
v_call: TRBV4-3; j_call: TRBJ2-5; d_call: TRBD2; clone_size: NA; cdr3_aa: CASSQDKSGGPQETQYF; cdr3_nt: TGCGCCAGCAGCCAAGATAAGAGCGGGGGGCCCCAAGAGACCCAGTACTTC
v_call: TRBV5-1; j_call: TRBJ2-5; d_call: TRBD2; clone_size: NA; cdr3_aa: CASSLVVAGVETQYF; cdr3_nt: TGCGCCAGCAGCTTGGTAGTAGCGGGAGTGGAGACCCAGTACTTC
v_call: TRBV18; j_call: TRBJ1-1; d_call: NA; clone_size: NA; cdr3_aa: CASSPEQDTEAFF; cdr3_nt: TGTGCCAGCTCACCAGAACAAGACACTGAAGCTTTCTTT
v_call: TRBV5-1; j_call: TRBJ1-1; d_call: NA; clone_size: NA; cdr3_aa: CASSPPVEVNTEAFF; cdr3_nt: TGCGCCAGCAGCCCCCCCGTAGAGGTGAACACTGAAGCTTTCTTT
v_call: TRBV4-1; j_call: TRBJ2-5; d_call: TRBD2; clone_size: once; cdr3_aa: CASSLRLAGAEETQYF; cdr3_nt: TGCGCCAGCAGCCTCCGACTAGCGGGGGCCGAAGAGACCCAGTACTTC
v_call: TRBV7-9; j_call: TRBJ1-2; d_call: TRBD1; clone_size: NA; cdr3_aa: CASSPPPGQGEDYGYTF; cdr3_nt: TGTGCCAGCAGCCCTCCCCCGGGACAGGGAGAAGACTATGGCTACACCTTC
v_call: TRBV6-1; j_call: TRBJ2-7; d_call: TRBD1; clone_size: NA; cdr3_aa: CASSEATGSHEQYF; cdr3_nt: TGTGCCAGCAGTGAAGCGACAGGGTCCCACGAGCAGTACTTC
v_call: TRBV6-1; j_call: TRBJ1-4; d_call: NA; clone_size: once; cdr3_aa: CASSERWGPATNEKLFF; cdr3_nt: TGTGCCAGCAGTGAAAGGTGGGGGCCCGCAACTAATGAAAAACTGTTTTTT
v_call: TRBV7-2; j_call: TRBJ2-7; d_call: TRBD2; clone_size: NA; cdr3_aa: CASSLTSGDYEQYF; cdr3_nt: TGTGCCAGCAGCCTTACTAGCGGAGATTACGAGCAGTACTTC